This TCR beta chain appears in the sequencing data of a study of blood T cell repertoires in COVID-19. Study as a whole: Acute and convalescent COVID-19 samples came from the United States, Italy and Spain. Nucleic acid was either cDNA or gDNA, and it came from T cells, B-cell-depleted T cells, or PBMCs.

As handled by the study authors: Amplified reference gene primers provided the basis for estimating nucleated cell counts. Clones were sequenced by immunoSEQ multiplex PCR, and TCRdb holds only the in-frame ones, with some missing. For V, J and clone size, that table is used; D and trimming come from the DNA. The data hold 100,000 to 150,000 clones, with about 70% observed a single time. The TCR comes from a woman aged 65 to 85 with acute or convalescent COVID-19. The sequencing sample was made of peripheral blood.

CDR3 sequence: CAARSGAGNTIYF. CDR3 DNA sequence: TGTGCCGCTCGGTCCGGGGCTGGAAACACCATATATTTT. This chain uses TRBV30 with TRBJ1-3; D call uncertain. The V and J ends lost 8 bases and 2 bases respectively, with 13 bases between them. Germline V gene sequence: CDR1 GTSNPN, CDR2 SVGIG (reference sequence). This CDR3 region has 13 residues.